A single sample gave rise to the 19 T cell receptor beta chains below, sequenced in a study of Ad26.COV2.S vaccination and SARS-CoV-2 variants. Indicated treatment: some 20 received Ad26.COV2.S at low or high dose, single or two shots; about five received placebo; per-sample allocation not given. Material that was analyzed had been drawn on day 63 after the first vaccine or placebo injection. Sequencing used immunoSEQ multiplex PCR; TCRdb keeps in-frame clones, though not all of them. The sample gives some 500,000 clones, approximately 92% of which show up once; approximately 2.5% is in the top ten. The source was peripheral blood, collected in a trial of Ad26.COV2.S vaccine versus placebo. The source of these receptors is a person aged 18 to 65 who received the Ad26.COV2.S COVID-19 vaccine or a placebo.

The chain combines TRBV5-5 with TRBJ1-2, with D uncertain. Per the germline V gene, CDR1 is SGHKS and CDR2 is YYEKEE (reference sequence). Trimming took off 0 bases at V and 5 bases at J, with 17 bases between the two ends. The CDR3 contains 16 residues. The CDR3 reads CASSLATAGTLYGYTF. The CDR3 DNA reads TGTGCCAGCAGCTTGGCCACAGCTGGAACCCTTTATGGCTACACCTTC.

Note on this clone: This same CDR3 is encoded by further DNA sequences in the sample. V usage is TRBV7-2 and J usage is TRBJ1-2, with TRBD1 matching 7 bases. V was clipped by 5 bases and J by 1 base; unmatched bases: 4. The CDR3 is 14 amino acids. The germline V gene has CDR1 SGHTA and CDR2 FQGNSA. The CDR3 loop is CASSPRQGNYGYTF. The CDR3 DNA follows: TGTGCCAGCAGCCCTCGACAGGGTAACTATGGCTACACCTTC.

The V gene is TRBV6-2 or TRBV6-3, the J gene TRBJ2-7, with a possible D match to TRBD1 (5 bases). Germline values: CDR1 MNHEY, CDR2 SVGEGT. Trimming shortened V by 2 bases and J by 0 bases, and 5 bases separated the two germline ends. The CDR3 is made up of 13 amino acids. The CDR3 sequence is CASSYDSSYEQYV. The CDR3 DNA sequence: TGTGCCAGCAGTTACGACAGCTCCTACGAGCAGTACGTC.

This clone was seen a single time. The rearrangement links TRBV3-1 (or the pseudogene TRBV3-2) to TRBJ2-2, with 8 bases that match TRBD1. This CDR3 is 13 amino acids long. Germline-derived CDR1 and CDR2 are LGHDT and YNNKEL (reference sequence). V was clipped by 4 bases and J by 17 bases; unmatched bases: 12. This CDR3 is CASSLTPQGQAFF. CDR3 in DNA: TGTGCCAGCAGCCTGACTCCCCAGGGACAGGCCTTTTTT.

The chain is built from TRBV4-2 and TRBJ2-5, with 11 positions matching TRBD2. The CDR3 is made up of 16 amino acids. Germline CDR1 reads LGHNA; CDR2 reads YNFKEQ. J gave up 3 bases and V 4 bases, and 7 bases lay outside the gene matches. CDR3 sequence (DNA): TGTGCCAGCAGCCCTCAACCGGGACTAGCGGAAGAGACCCAGTACTTC. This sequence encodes CASSPQPGLAEETQYF.

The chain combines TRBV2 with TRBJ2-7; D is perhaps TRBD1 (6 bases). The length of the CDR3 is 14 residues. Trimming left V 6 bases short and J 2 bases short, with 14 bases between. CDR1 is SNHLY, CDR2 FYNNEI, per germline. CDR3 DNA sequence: TGTGCCAGCAGCGAACAGGGTACGACCTACGAGCAGTACGTC. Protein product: CASSEQGTTYEQYV.

CDR3 sequence: CASSLSQRGYEQYF. CDR3 sequence (DNA): TGTGCCAGCAGTTTAAGCCAGAGGGGGTACGAGCAGTACTTC. The J gene is TRBJ2-7, the V gene TRBV27, with D maybe TRBD1 (6 bases). The germline V gene has CDR1 MNHEY and CDR2 SMNVEV (reference sequence). This CDR3 contains 14 residues. Trimming removed 2 bases from V and 4 bases from J, with 12 bases in between.

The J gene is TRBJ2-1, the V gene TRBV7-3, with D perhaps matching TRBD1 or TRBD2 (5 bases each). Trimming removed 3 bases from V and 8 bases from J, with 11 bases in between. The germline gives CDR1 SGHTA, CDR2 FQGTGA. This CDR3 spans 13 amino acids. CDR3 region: CASSFLWDDEQFF. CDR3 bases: TGTGCCAGCAGCTTTTTATGGGACGATGAGCAGTTCTTC.

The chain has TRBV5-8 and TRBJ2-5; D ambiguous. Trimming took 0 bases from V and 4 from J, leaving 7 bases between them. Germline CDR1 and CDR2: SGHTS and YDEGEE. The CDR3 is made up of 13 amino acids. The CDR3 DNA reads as TGTGCCAGCAGCTTGGGGCTACTAGAGACCCAGTACTTC. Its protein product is CASSLGLLETQYF.

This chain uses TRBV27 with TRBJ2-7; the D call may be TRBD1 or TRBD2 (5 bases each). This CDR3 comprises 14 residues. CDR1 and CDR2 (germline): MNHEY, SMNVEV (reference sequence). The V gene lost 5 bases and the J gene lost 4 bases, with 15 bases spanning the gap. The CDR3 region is CASSPSPGRYEQYF. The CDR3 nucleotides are TGTGCCAGCAGTCCCAGCCCGGGACGGTACGAGCAGTACTTC.

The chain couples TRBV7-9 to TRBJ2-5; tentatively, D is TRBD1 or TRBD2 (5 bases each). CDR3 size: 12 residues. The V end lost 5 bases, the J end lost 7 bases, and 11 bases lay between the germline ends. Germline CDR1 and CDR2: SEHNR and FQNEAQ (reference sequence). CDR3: CASSPGGGTQYF. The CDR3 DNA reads TGTGCCAGCAGCCCGGGTGGGGGGACCCAGTACTTC. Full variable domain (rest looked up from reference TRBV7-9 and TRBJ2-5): DTGVSQNPRHKITKRGQNVTFRCDPISEHNRLYWYRQTLGQGPEFLTYFQNEAQLEKSRLLSDRFSAERPKGSFSTLEIQRTEQGDSAMYLCASSPGGGTQYFGPGTRLLVL.

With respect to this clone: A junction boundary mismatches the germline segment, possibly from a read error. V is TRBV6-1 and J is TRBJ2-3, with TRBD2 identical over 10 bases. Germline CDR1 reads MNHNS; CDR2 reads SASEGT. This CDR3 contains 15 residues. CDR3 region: CASREAGGPWDTQYF. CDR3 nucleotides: TGTGCCAGCAGGGAAGCGGGGGGGCCCTGGGATACGCAGTATTTT.

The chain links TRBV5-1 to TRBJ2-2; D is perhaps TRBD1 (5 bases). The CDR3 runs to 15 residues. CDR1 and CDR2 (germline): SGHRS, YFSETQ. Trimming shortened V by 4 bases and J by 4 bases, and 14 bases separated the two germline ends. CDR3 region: CASSAQGIGTGELFF. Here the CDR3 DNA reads TGCGCCAGCAGCGCCCAGGGAATCGGCACCGGGGAGCTGTTTTTT.

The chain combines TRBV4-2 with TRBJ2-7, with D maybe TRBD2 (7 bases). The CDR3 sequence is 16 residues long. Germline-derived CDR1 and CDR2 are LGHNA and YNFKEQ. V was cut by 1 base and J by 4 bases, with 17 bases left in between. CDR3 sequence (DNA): TGTGCCAGCAGCCAAGTATTCGGGGGGACAAGGTACGAGCAGTACTTC. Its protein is CASSQVFGGTRYEQYF.

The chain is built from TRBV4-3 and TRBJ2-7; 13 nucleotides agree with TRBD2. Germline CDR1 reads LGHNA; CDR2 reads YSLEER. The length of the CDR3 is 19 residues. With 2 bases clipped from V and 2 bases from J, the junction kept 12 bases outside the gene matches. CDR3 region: CASSQSGTSGIRRTYEQYV. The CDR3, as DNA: TGCGCCAGCAGCCAATCGGGGACTAGCGGGATCCGAAGAACCTACGAGCAGTACGTC.

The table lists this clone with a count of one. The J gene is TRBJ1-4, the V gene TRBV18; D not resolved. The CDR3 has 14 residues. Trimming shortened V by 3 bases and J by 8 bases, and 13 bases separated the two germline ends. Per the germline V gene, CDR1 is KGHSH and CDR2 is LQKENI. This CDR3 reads CASSPLNAGEKLFF. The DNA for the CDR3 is TGTGCCAGCTCACCCCTGAATGCGGGCGAAAAACTGTTTTTT. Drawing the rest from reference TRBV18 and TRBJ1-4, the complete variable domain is NAGVMQNPRHLVRRRGQEARLRCSPMKGHSHVYWYRQLPEEGLKFMVYLQKENIIDESGMPKERFSAEFPKEGPSILRIQQVVRGDSAAYFCASSPLNAGEKLFFGSGTQLSVL.

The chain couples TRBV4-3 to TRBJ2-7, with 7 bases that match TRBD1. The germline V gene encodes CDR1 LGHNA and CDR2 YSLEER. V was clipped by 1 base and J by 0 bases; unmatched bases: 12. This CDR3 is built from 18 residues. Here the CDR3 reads CASSQASTGPFSSYEQYF. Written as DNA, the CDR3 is TGCGCCAGCAGCCAAGCTTCGACAGGGCCCTTTAGCTCCTACGAGCAGTACTTC.

This chain's CDR3 is CASSFYSDTEQFF. The DNA for the CDR3 is TGTGCCAGCAGCTTTTATAGCGATACTGAGCAGTTCTTC. The chain recombines TRBV13 with TRBJ2-1; maybe TRBD2 (5 bases). The CDR3 covers 13 residues. V dropped 3 bases and J dropped 9 bases, with 12 bases sitting between them. Per the germline V gene, CDR1 is PRHDT and CDR2 is FYEKMQ (reference sequence). Using reference TRBV13 and TRBJ2-1 for the parts outside the CDR3, the full variable domain is AAGVIQSPRHLIKEKRETATLKCYPIPRHDTVYWYQQGPGQDPQFLISFYEKMQSDKGSIPDRFSAQQFSDYHSELNMSSLELGDSALYFCASSFYSDTEQFFGPGTRLTVL.

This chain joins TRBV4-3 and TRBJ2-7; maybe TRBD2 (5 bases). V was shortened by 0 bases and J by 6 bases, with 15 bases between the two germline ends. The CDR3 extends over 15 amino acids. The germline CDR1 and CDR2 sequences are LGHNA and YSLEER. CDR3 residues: CASSQDVAGPVEQYF. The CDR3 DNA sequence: TGCGCCAGCAGCCAAGATGTTGCGGGTCCGGTCGAGCAGTACTTC.